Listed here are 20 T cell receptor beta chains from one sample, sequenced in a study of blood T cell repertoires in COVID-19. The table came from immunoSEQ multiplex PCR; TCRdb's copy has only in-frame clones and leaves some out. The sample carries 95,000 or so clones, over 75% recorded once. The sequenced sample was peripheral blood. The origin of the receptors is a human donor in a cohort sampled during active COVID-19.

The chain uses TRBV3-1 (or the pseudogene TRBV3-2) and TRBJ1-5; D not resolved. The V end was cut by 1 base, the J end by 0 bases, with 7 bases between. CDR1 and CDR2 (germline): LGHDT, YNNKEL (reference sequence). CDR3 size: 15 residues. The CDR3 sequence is CASSQAHTSNQPQHF. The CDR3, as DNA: TGTGCCAGCAGCCAAGCGCACACTAGCAATCAGCCCCAGCATTTT.

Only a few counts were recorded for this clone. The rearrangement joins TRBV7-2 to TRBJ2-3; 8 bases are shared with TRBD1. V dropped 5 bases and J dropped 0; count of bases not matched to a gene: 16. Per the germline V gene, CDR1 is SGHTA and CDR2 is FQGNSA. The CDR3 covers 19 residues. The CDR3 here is CASSPRTGFLTPSTDTQYF. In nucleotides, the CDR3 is TGTGCCAGCAGCCCCCGGACAGGGTTCCTTACACCTAGCACAGATACGCAGTATTTT.

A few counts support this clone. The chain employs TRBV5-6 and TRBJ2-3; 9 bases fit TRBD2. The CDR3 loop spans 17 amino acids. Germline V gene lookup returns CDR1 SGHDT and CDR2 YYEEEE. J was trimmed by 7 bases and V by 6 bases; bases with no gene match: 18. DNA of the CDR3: TGTGCCAGCACCCCGGGGGCTAGCGGGGTTAGCTCGTATACGCAGTATTTT. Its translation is CASTPGASGVSSYTQYF.

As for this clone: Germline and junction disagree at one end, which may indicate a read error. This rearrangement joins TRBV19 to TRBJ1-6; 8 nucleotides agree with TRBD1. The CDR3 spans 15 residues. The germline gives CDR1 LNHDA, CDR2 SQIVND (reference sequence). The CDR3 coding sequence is TGTGCCAGTAGTATAGGGGGACAGGCCAGTTCACTCCTCCACTTT. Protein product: CASSIGGQASSLLHF.

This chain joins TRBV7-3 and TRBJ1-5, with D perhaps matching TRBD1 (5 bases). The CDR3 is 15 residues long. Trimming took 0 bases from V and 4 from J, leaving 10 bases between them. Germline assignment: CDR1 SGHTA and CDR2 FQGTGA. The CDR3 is CASSLTAGQNQPQHF. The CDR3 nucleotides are TGTGCCAGCAGCTTAACGGCAGGGCAAAATCAGCCCCAGCATTTT.

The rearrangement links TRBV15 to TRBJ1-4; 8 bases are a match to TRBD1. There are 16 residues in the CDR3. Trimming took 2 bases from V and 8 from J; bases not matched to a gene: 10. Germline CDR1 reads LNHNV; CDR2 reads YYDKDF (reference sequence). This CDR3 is CATSRFPARQGEKLFF. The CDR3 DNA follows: TGTGCCACCAGCAGATTCCCAGCCCGACAGGGGGAAAAACTGTTTTTT.

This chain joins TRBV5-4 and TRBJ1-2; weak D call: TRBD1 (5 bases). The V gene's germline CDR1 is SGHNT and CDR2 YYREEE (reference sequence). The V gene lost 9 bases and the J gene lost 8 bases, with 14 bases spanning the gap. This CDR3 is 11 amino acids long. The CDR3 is CATAGVRGYTF. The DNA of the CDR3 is TGTGCCACGGCGGGGGTGAGGGGCTACACCTTC.

The CDR3 sequence is CASSISQGTEAFF. The CDR3 DNA follows: TGTGCCAGCTCAATCAGTCAGGGGACTGAAGCTTTCTTT. This rearrangement joins TRBV18 to TRBJ1-1; possible D gene TRBD1, 6 bases. Germline assignment: CDR1 KGHSH and CDR2 LQKENI. Trimming left V 5 bases short and J 5 bases short, with 12 bases between. The CDR3 runs 13 residues.

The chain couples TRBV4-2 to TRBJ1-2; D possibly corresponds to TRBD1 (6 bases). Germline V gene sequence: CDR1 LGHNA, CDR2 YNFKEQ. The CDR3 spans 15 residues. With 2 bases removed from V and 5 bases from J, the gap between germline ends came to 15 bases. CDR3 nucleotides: TGTGCCAGCAGCCAATTGGAACAGGGTAGATATGGCTACACCTTC. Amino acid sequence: CASSQLEQGRYGYTF.

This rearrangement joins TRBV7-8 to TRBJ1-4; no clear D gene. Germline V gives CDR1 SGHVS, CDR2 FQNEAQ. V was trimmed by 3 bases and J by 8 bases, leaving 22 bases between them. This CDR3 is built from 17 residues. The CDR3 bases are TGTGCCAGCAGCTTTTATGATCACTCTCTACTGGAGGAAAAACTGTTTTTT. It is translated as CASSFYDHSLLEEKLFF.

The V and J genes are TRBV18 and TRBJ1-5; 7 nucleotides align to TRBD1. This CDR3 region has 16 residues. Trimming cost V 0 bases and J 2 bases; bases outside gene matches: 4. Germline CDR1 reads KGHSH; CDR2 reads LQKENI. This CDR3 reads CASSPPGGGGNQPQHF. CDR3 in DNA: TGTGCCAGCTCACCACCAGGAGGGGGCGGCAATCAGCCCCAGCATTTT. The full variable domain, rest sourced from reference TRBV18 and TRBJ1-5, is NAGVMQNPRHLVRRRGQEARLRCSPMKGHSHVYWYRQLPEEGLKFMVYLQKENIIDESGMPKERFSAEFPKEGPSILRIQQVVRGDSAAYFCASSPPGGGGNQPQHFGDGTRLSIL.

In DNA, the CDR3 is TGCGCCAGCAGCTTGATTCCGAGCATGAACACTGAAGCTTTCTTT. Protein product: CASSLIPSMNTEAFF. This chain uses TRBV5-1 with TRBJ1-1; D uncertain. V lost 1 base and J 0 bases, leaving 10 bases between the germline ends. CDR1 and CDR2 (germline): SGHRS, YFSETQ. This CDR3 spans 15 amino acids.

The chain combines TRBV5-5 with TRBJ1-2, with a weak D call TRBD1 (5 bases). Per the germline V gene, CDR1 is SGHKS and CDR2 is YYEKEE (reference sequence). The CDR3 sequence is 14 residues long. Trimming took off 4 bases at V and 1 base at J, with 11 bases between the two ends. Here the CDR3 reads CASSPTGHNYGYTF. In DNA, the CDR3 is TGTGCCAGCAGCCCCACCGGACATAACTATGGCTACACCTTC.

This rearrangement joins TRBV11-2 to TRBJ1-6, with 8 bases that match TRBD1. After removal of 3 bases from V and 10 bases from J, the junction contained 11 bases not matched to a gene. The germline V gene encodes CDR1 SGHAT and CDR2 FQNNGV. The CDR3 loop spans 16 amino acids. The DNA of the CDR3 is TGTGCCAGCAGCTTGACTCTGCAGGGGGCAAAGTCACCCCTCCACTTT. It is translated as CASSLTLQGAKSPLHF.

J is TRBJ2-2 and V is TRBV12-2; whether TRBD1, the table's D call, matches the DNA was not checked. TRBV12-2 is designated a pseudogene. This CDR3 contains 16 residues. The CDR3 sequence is CASRLVGTTNTGELFF. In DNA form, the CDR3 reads TGTGCAAGTCGCTTAGTAGGGACAACGAACACCGGGGAGCTGTTTTTT.

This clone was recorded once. CDR3 nucleotide sequence: TGTGCCAGCAGCATTCAGGGAGGTCAGCCCCAGCATTTT. It encodes CASSIQGGQPQHF. The rearrangement uses TRBV7-8 and TRBJ1-5; D may be TRBD1 (5 bases). The V end lost 5 bases, the J end lost 6 bases, and 11 bases lay between the germline ends. CDR3 length equals 13 residues. Germline assignment: CDR1 SGHVS and CDR2 FQNEAQ.

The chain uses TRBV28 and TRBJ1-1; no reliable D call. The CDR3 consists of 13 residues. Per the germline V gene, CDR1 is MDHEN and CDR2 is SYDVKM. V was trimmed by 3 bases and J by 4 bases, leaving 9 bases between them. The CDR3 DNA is TGTGCCAGCAGTTTGATAGGCGGCACTGAAGCTTTCTTT. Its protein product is CASSLIGGTEAFF.

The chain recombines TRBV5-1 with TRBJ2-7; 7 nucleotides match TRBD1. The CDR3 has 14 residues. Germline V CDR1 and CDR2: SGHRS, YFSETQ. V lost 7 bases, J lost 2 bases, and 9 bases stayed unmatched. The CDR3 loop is CASDPGTDPYEQYF. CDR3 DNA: TGCGCCAGCGACCCGGGGACAGACCCCTACGAGCAGTACTTC.

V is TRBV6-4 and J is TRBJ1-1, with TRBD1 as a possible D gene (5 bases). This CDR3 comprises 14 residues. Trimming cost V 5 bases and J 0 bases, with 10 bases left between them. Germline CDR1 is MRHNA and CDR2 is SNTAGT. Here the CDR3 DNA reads TGTGCCAGCAGTCCGGGGGGTGTGAACACTGAAGCTTTCTTT. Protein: CASSPGGVNTEAFF.

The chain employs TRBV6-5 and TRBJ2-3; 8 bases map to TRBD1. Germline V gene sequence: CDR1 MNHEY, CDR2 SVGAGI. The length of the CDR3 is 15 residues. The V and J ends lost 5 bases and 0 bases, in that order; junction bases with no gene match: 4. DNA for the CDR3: TGTGCCAGCAGTAAGACAGGGGATAGCACAGATACGCAGTATTTT. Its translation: CASSKTGDSTDTQYF.